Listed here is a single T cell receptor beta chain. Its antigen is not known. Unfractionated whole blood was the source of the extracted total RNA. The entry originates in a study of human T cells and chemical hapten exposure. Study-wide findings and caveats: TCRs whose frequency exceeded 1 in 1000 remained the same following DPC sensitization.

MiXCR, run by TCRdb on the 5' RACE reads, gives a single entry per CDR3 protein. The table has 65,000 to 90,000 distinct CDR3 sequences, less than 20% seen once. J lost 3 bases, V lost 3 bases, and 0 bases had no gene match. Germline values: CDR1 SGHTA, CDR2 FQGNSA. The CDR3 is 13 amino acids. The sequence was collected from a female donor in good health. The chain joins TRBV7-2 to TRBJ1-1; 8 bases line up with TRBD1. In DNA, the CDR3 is TGTGCCAGCAGCTTGACAGGGGACACTGAAGCTTTCTTT. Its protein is CASSLTGDTEAFF.